This is a list of T cell receptor beta chains from one sample in a study of T cells in Graves' hyperthyroidism and ophthalmopathy. Each CDR3 protein gets one entry after TCRdb re-called the multiplex PCR reads with MiXCR. Here the sample spans hundreds of thousands of distinct CDR3 sequences, 14% being singletons. The sequenced material came from blood. The source is a young woman with Graves' hyperthyroidism. Each CDR3 is given with its conserved first and last residue.

CDR3 protein: CASSPPGREETQYF
V gene: TRBV12-3/TRBV12-4
J gene: TRBJ2-5

CDR3 protein: CASSLLRGYTQYF
V gene: TRBV6-2/TRBV6-3
J gene: TRBJ2-3

CDR3 protein: CASSLWGTVNTEAFF
V gene: TRBV6-1
J gene: TRBJ1-1

CDR3 protein: CASSQESGRRVTYEQYF
V gene: TRBV14
J gene: TRBJ2-7

CDR3 protein: CASTDRTRREQFF
V gene: TRBV2
J gene: TRBJ2-1

CDR3 protein: CASTGTGRYNEQFF
V gene: TRBV30
J gene: TRBJ2-1

CDR3 protein: CSVLALLAGISEQYF
V gene: TRBV29-1
J gene: TRBJ2-7

CDR3 protein: CASSIQGSPGNTIYF
V gene: TRBV5-1
J gene: TRBJ1-3

CDR3 protein: CASSLEDGRGPTEAFF
V gene: TRBV5-1
J gene: TRBJ1-1

CDR3 protein: CASSRQGAQETQYF
V gene: TRBV7-9
J gene: TRBJ2-5

CDR3 protein: CASSLPLQGARDTEAFF
V gene: TRBV7-6
J gene: TRBJ1-1

CDR3 protein: CASSRPSPRTSTDTQYF
V gene: TRBV7-2
J gene: TRBJ2-3

CDR3 protein: CASSQDGRWQFF
V gene: TRBV4-1
J gene: TRBJ2-1

CDR3 protein: CASSQRGLEQYF
V gene: TRBV3-1
J gene: TRBJ2-7

CDR3 protein: CASSFVAGTGGLNQPQHF
V gene: TRBV7-2
J gene: TRBJ1-5

CDR3 protein: CASSSVPGGEQYF
V gene: TRBV7-6
J gene: TRBJ2-7

CDR3 protein: CSVGTSGQETQYF
V gene: TRBV29-1
J gene: TRBJ2-5

CDR3 protein: CASSRRDSSTGELFF
V gene: TRBV5-4
J gene: TRBJ2-2

CDR3 protein: CASSLDSGTEAFF
V gene: TRBV7-9
J gene: TRBJ1-1

CDR3 protein: CASGDSYSYNEQFF
V gene: TRBV5-1
J gene: TRBJ2-1

CDR3 protein: CASSLAGREFQPQHF
V gene: TRBV5-6
J gene: TRBJ1-5

CDR3 protein: CASSPSLQGTNEKLFF
V gene: TRBV18
J gene: TRBJ1-4

CDR3 protein: CASVGIPNEQFF
V gene: TRBV12-3/TRBV12-4
J gene: TRBJ2-1

CDR3 protein: CASSRTAGTDVSYEQYF
V gene: TRBV11-2
J gene: TRBJ2-7

CDR3 protein: CASSQTRGQLLDGYTF
V gene: TRBV4-3
J gene: TRBJ1-2

CDR3 protein: CSASRGATDTQYF
V gene: TRBV20-1
J gene: TRBJ2-3

CDR3 protein: CASSLRDREEKLFF
V gene: TRBV7-9
J gene: TRBJ1-4

CDR3 protein: CASSFNNNRGGEQYF
V gene: TRBV5-1
J gene: TRBJ2-7

CDR3 protein: CASSVGGLGEALVYTDTQYF
V gene: TRBV9
J gene: TRBJ2-3

CDR3 protein: CASSLRQGYNEQFF
V gene: TRBV11-3
J gene: TRBJ2-1

CDR3 protein: CRAGEGGSYEQYF
V gene: TRBV20-1
J gene: TRBJ2-7

CDR3 protein: CAISEPGQGGDTQYF
V gene: TRBV10-3
J gene: TRBJ2-3